The 25 T cell receptor beta chains in this list originate from one sample, sequenced in a study of T cell responses to AZD1222 COVID-19 vaccine (dated by TCRdb to the early 2020s). The library was obtained by the immunoSEQ multiplex PCR assay. TCRdb holds this immuneACCESS table with in-frame rearrangements only. Some clones are missing; in checked studies, unresolved V genes explain under half, and the rest has no known cause. The sample data list about 120,000 clones, and roughly nine tenths of these were observed just once. The biggest ten clones account for 5% to 6% of the sample. The time point label of this sample denotes: baseline before first vaccination. Source: peripheral blood, taken on day 0 of AZD1222 vaccination. These receptors came from an adult in good health.

This chain joins TRBV20-1 and TRBJ1-1, with D tentatively TRBD1 (5 bases). This CDR3 has 12 residues. With 3 bases removed from V and 3 bases from J, the gap between germline ends came to 8 bases. Germline V gives CDR1 DFQATT, CDR2 SNEGSKA (reference sequence). CDR3 bases: TGCAGTGCTAGTATAGGGGACACTGAAGCTTTCTTT. Protein sequence: CSASIGDTEAFF.

This chain joins TRBV19 and TRBJ2-1, with 8 bases aligning to TRBD2. V dropped 7 bases and J dropped 9; count of bases not matched to a gene: 17. The CDR3 sequence is 16 residues long. CDR1 is LNHDA, CDR2 SQIVND, per germline (reference sequence). The CDR3 nucleotides are TGTGCCAGTACCCCGCTTCCGGGACTAGTCTCCAGTGAGCAGTTCTTC. As protein: CASTPLPGLVSSEQFF.

Note on this clone: The germline gene is not matched at one end of the junction; a read error may be the cause. V and J are TRBV11-2 and TRBJ1-5, with D unclear. In germline, CDR1 is SGHAT, CDR2 FQNNGV. The CDR3 loop spans 13 amino acids. Here the CDR3 DNA reads TGTGCCAGCAGCCTAGATGGGATCAGGACCCAGCATTTT. It is translated as CASSLDGIRTQHF.

This CDR3 reads CASGGVFGRGNTEAFF. CDR3 sequence (DNA): TGTGCCAGCGGCGGTGTATTTGGGAGGGGAAACACTGAAGCTTTCTTT. V and J are TRBV5-6 and TRBJ1-1; a weak D match, TRBD1 (5 bases). CDR1 and CDR2 from the germline V gene are SGHDT and YYEEEE. Deletions cut 7 bases from V and 2 bases from J, with 21 bases between. This CDR3 has 16 amino acids.

The V call is TRBV28, the J call TRBJ2-7; no clear D. In germline, CDR1 is MDHEN, CDR2 SYDVKM. Between the trimmed V and J ends, which lost 7 bases and 0 bases, there was a span of 10 bases. The CDR3 has 13 residues. The CDR3 here is CASNYGFSYEQYF. DNA of the CDR3: TGTGCCAGCAACTACGGATTCTCCTACGAGCAGTACTTC.

This rearrangement joins TRBV9 to TRBJ2-7; 12 bases line up with TRBD2. In germline, CDR1 is SGDLS, CDR2 YYNGEE. Trimming took 4 bases from V and 4 from J; bases not matched to a gene: 3. The CDR3 sequence is 14 residues long. CDR3 amino acids: CASSPGTSGYEQYF. As DNA, the CDR3 is TGTGCCAGCAGCCCAGGGACTAGCGGGTACGAGCAGTACTTC. The full variable domain, rest sourced from reference TRBV9 and TRBJ2-7, is DSGVTQTPKHLITATGQRVTLRCSPRSGDLSVYWYQQSLDQGLQFLIQYYNGEERAKGNILERFSAQQFPDLHSELNLSSLELGDSALYFCASSPGTSGYEQYFGPGTRLTVT.

CDR3 sequence: CASSSASDSNQPQHF. CDR3 DNA sequence: TGTGCCAGCAGCAGCGCCAGTGATAGCAATCAGCCCCAGCATTTT. This chain connects TRBV4-2 to TRBJ1-5; D not resolved. The germline CDR1 and CDR2 sequences are LGHNA and YNFKEQ. The length of the CDR3 is 15 residues. Deletions cut 5 bases from V and 0 bases from J, with 11 bases between.

The gene calls are TRBV19 and TRBJ1-2, with 7 bases fitting TRBD1. The V segment lost 3 bases and the J segment 4 bases; nucleotides outside the gene matches: 8. This CDR3 is 15 amino acids long. Germline-derived CDR1 and CDR2 are LNHDA and SQIVND (reference sequence). The CDR3 spells CASSMTGSLLYGYTF. CDR3 DNA: TGTGCCAGTAGTATGACAGGGTCTCTACTCTATGGCTACACCTTC.

This chain uses TRBV28 with TRBJ1-1; 8 nucleotides agree with TRBD1. The CDR3 has 16 amino acids. In germline, CDR1 is MDHEN, CDR2 SYDVKM. The junction had 5 bases not matched to a gene; V was cut back by 2 bases and J by 0 bases. CDR3 sequence reads: CASSLPRQGLNTEAFF. In DNA form, the CDR3 reads TGTGCCAGCAGTTTACCGAGACAGGGGCTGAACACTGAAGCTTTCTTT.

This clone showed up just once. The rearrangement uses TRBV6-5 and TRBJ1-5; the D is unclear. Germline V gene lookup returns CDR1 MNHEY and CDR2 SVGAGI. The CDR3 runs to 14 residues. The V end lost 6 bases, the J end lost 0 bases, and 9 bases lay between the germline ends. Here the CDR3 reads CASSWTDSNQPQHF. CDR3 bases: TGTGCCAGCAGCTGGACTGATAGCAATCAGCCCCAGCATTTT.

In this sample, this clone turned up a few times. The rearrangement joins TRBV28 to TRBJ2-7; 7 bases fit TRBD2. This CDR3 is 15 amino acids long. Germline V gene data show CDR1 as MDHEN and CDR2 as SYDVKM. Trimming at V came to 6 bases and at J to 2 bases, leaving 10 bases not matched to a gene. Here the CDR3 reads CASRGGMAGTYEQYF. The CDR3 DNA follows: TGTGCCAGCAGGGGAGGGATGGCCGGGACCTACGAGCAGTACTTC. Looking up the rest from reference TRBV28 and TRBJ2-7 gives the full variable domain: DVKVTQSSRYLVKRTGEKVFLECVQDMDHENMFWYRQDPGLGLRLIYFSYDVKMKEKGDIPEGYSVSREKKERFSLILESASTNQTSMYLCASRGGMAGTYEQYFGPGTRLTVT.

The J gene is TRBJ1-2, the V gene TRBV7-2; 7 positions match TRBD1. Germline CDR1 SGHTA, CDR2 FQGNSA. The CDR3 has 17 amino acids. J was trimmed by 3 bases and V by 2 bases; bases with no gene match: 12. The CDR3 spells CASSLRGARGGDYGYTF. The CDR3 DNA reads TGTGCCAGCAGCTTAAGGGGGGCCAGAGGGGGCGACTATGGCTACACCTTC.

CDR3 protein: CASSYLRDQPQHF. In DNA, the CDR3 is TGTGCCAGCAGTTACTTGCGGGATCAGCCCCAGCATTTT. The rearrangement joins TRBV6-5 to TRBJ1-5; D is unclear. Trimming cost V 1 base and J 5 bases, with 6 bases left between them. The germline gives CDR1 MNHEY, CDR2 SVGAGI. The CDR3 totals 13 residues.

This clone was counted only a few times. The V gene is TRBV6-6, the J gene TRBJ2-3, with 14 bases fitting TRBD2. This CDR3 region has 17 residues. In germline, CDR1 is MNHNY, CDR2 SVGAGI (reference sequence). With V trimmed by 5 bases and J by 8 bases, 12 bases remained unmatched. DNA of the CDR3: TGTGCCAGCAGTCGACTCAGACTAGCGGGAGGGCCGGGTACGCAGTATTTT. It codes for CASSRLRLAGGPGTQYF.

This clone was seen a few times. V and J are TRBV7-8 and TRBJ1-2; D gene ambiguous. The length of the CDR3 is 14 residues. V lost 4 bases, J lost 4 bases, and 13 bases lay in between. The V gene's germline CDR1 is SGHVS and CDR2 FQNEAQ. CDR3 sequence (DNA): TGTGCCAGCAGCTCGGAGGGTTTGGGCTATGGCTACACCTTC. It specifies CASSSEGLGYGYTF.

The chain carries TRBV14 and TRBJ2-1; 10 nucleotides agree with TRBD1. CDR1 SGHDN and CDR2 FVKESK come from the germline V gene. The CDR3 is 17 residues long. Trimming removed 1 base from V and 7 bases from J; junction bases left unmatched: 10. The CDR3 DNA reads as TGTGCCAGCAGCCAAGCCCCGGGACAGGGGCTAAAAAATGAGCAGTTCTTC. Translating gives CASSQAPGQGLKNEQFF.

The chain joins TRBV28 to TRBJ2-1, with 7 bases identical to TRBD2. The CDR3 totals 15 residues. The V and J ends lost 2 bases and 4 bases, in that order; junction bases with no gene match: 5. Germline CDR1 is MDHEN and CDR2 is SYDVKM. The CDR3 protein is CASSLGSGKYNEQFF. DNA for the CDR3: TGTGCCAGCAGTTTAGGGAGCGGGAAGTACAATGAGCAGTTCTTC. The full variable domain, rest sourced from reference TRBV28 and TRBJ2-1, is DVKVTQSSRYLVKRTGEKVFLECVQDMDHENMFWYRQDPGLGLRLIYFSYDVKMKEKGDIPEGYSVSREKKERFSLILESASTNQTSMYLCASSLGSGKYNEQFFGPGTRLTVL.

The chain combines TRBV7-8 with TRBJ2-2; D remains unclear. Germline V gene data show CDR1 as SGHVS and CDR2 as FQNEAQ. CDR3 size: 15 residues. Trimming took off 5 bases at V and 4 bases at J, with 14 bases between the two ends. The CDR3 bases are TGTGCCAGCAGCCCAGTTAACGCGCGCACCGGGGAGCTGTTTTTT. Its protein is CASSPVNARTGELFF.

The chain combines TRBV6-5 with TRBJ2-1, with TRBD1 identical over 8 bases. This CDR3 is built from 16 residues. Per germline, CDR1 MNHEY and CDR2 SVGAGI. V trimming: 0 bases; J trimming: 5 bases; junction bases outside the gene matches: 6. CDR3: CASSYSSQGANNEQFF. CDR3 DNA: TGTGCCAGCAGTTACTCGTCCCAGGGGGCAAACAATGAGCAGTTCTTC.

The gene calls are TRBV28 and TRBJ2-7, with 8 bases lining up with TRBD1. Losses at the gene ends were 4 bases for V and 2 bases for J; bases not matched to a gene: 7. Germline CDR1 is MDHEN and CDR2 is SYDVKM. CDR3 length: 15 residues. CDR3 coding DNA: TGTGCCAGCAGTTGGACAGGGATTGGCACCTACGAGCAGTACTTC. This encodes CASSWTGIGTYEQYF.

The genes are TRBV7-2 and TRBJ1-1; D might be TRBD1 (5 bases). This CDR3 region has 13 residues. Germline lookup yields CDR1 SGHTA and CDR2 FQGNSA. Trimming pared 6 bases from V and 3 bases from J, leaving 11 bases between. DNA of the CDR3: TGTGCCAGCAGTGGTAGAGGGGACACTGAAGCTTTCTTT. It codes for CASSGRGDTEAFF.

In DNA, the CDR3 is TGTGCCACCAGCAGAGGGCAGGGGGCAGGGGAGACCCAGTACTTC. Translated: CATSRGQGAGETQYF. V gene TRBV15 combines with J gene TRBJ2-5; 8 nucleotides line up with TRBD1. This CDR3 spans 15 amino acids. The V and J ends lost 1 base and 5 bases, in that order; junction bases with no gene match: 6. Germline V gene sequence: CDR1 LNHNV, CDR2 YYDKDF (reference sequence).

There are a few counts of this clone. This chain connects TRBV2 to TRBJ1-1; D gene unclear. Germline V gene lookup returns CDR1 SNHLY and CDR2 FYNNEI. CDR3 length: 14 residues. The V gene lost 3 bases and the J gene lost 0 bases, with 8 bases spanning the gap. The CDR3: CASSDHVLNTEAFF. The CDR3 nucleotides read TGTGCCAGCAGTGATCATGTTTTGAACACTGAAGCTTTCTTT.

For the CDR3, the DNA is TGTGCCAGTAGTATAGGGGGGAGCCCCAACTATGGCTACACCTTC. This encodes CASSIGGSPNYGYTF. V is TRBV19 and J is TRBJ1-2; the D gene is possibly TRBD1 (5 bases). Trimming removed 1 base from V and 2 bases from J, with 11 bases in between. This CDR3 region has 15 residues. Germline CDR1 LNHDA, CDR2 SQIVND (reference sequence).

The chain recombines TRBV24-1 with TRBJ2-2, with TRBD2 identical over 7 bases. CDR3 length equals 16 residues. J gave up 5 bases and V 0 bases, and 5 bases lay outside the gene matches. CDR1 and CDR2 (germline): KGHDR, SFDVKD. The CDR3 loop is CATSDLSGGRTGELFF. Written as DNA, the CDR3 is TGTGCCACCAGTGATTTGTCGGGGGGTAGAACCGGGGAGCTGTTTTTT.